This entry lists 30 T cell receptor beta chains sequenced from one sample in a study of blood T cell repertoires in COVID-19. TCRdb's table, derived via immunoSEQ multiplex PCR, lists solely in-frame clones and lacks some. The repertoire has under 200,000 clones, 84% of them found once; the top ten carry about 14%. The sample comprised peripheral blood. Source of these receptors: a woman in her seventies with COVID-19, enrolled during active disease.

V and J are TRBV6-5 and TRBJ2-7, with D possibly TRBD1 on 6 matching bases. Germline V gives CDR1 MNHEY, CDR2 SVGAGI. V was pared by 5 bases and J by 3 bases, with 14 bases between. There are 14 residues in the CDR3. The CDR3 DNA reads TGTGCCAGCAGTAATCGCTGGGACATCTACGAGCAGTACGTC. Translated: CASSNRWDIYEQYV.

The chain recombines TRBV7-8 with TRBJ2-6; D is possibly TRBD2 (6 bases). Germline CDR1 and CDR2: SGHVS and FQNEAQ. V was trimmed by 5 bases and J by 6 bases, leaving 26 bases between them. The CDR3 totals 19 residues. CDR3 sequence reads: CASSPSPGGGARSANVLTF. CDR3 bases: TGTGCCAGCAGCCCCAGTCCCGGAGGCGGGGCGCGTTCGGCCAACGTCCTGACTTTC.

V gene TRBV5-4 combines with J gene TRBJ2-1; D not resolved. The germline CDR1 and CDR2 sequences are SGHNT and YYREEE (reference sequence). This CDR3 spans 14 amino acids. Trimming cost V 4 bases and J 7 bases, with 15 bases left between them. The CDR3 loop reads CASSPPHRRNEQFF. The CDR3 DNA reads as TGTGCCAGCAGCCCCCCCCATCGCCGGAATGAGCAGTTCTTC.

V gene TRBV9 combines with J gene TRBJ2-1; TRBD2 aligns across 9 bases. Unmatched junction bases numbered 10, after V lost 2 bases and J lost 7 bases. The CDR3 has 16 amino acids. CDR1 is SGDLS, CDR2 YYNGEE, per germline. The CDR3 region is CASSVPPLAGRNEQFF. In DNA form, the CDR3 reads TGTGCCAGCAGCGTCCCACCTCTAGCGGGGAGGAATGAGCAGTTCTTC.

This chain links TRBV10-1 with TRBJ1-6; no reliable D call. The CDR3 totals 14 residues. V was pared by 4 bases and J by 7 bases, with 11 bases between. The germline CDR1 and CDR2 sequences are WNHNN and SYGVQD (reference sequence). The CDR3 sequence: CASSVRRSNSPLHF. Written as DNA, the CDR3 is TGCGCCAGCAGTGTTCGCAGATCAAATTCACCCCTCCACTTT.

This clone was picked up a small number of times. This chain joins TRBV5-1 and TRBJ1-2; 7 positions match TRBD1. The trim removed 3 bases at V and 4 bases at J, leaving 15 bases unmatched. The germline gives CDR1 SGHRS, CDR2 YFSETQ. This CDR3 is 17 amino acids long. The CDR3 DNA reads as TGCGCCAGCAGCTGGGAGCCGTCCGGGACAGAGATCTATGGCTACACCTTC. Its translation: CASSWEPSGTEIYGYTF.

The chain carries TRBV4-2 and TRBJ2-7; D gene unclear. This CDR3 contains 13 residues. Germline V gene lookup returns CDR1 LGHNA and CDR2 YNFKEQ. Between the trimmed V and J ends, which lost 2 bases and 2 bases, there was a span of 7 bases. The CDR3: CASSQIRTYEQYF. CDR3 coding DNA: TGTGCCAGCAGCCAAATCAGAACCTACGAGCAGTACTTC.

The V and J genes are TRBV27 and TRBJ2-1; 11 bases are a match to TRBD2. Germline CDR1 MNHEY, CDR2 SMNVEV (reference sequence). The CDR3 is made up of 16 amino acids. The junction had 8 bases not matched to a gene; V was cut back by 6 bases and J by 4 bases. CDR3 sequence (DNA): TGTGCCAGCAGGGTCCTGACTAGCGGGACATACAATGAGCAGTTCTTC. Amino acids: CASRVLTSGTYNEQFF.

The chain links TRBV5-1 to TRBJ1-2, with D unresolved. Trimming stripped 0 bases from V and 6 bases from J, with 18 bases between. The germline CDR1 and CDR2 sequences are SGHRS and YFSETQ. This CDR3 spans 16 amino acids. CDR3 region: CASSLGSSRRSDGYTF. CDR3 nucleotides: TGCGCCAGCAGCTTGGGGTCGTCTAGGCGGTCGGATGGCTACACCTTC.

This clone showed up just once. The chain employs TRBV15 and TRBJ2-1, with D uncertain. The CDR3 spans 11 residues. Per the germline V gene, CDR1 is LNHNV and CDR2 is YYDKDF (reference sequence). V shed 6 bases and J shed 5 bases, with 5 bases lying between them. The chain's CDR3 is CATRSNNEQFF. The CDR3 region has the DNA TGTGCCACCAGGAGCAACAATGAGCAGTTCTTC.

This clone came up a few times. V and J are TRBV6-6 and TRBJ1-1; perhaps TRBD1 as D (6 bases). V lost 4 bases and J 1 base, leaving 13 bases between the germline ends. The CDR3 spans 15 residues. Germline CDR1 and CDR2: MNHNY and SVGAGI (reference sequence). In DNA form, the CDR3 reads TGTGCCAGCAGTTCTAGGGGGGGGCGGAACACTGAAGCTTTCTTT. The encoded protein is CASSSRGGRNTEAFF.

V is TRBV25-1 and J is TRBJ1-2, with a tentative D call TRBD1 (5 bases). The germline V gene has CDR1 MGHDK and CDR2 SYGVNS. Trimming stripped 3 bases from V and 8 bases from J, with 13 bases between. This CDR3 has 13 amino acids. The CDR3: CASSDPGMRGYTF. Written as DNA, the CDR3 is TGTGCCAGCAGTGACCCAGGGATGAGGGGCTACACCTTC.

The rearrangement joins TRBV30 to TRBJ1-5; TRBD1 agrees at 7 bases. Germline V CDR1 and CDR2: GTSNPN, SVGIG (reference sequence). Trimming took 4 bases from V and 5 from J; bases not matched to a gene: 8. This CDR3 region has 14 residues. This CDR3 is CAWKGDSSDQPQHF. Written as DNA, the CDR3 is TGTGCCTGGAAAGGGGACAGCTCTGATCAGCCCCAGCATTTT.

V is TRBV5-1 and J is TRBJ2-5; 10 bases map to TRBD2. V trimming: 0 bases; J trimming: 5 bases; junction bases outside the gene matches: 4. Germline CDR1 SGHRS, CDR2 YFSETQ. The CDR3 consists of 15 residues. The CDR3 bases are TGCGCCAGCAGCTTGGATGCTAGCGGGGGTGAGACCCAGTACTTC. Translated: CASSLDASGGETQYF.

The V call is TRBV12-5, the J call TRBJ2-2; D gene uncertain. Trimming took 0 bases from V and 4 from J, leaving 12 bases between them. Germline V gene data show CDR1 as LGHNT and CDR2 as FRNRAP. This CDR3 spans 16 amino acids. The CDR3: CASGLVSRSFTGELFF. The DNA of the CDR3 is TGTGCTAGTGGTTTGGTATCCCGGTCCTTCACCGGGGAGCTGTTTTTT.

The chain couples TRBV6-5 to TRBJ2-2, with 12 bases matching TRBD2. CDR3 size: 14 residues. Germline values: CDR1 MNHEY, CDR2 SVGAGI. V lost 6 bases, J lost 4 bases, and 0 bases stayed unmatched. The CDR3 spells CASRLAGGTGELFF. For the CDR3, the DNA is TGTGCCAGCAGACTAGCGGGAGGCACCGGGGAGCTGTTTTTT.

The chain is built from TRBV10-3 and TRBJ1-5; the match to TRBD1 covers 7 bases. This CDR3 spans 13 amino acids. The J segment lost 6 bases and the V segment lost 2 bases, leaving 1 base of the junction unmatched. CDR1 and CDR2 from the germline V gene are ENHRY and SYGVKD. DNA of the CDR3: TGTGCCATCAGTGAGAGGGACAGTCAGCCCCAGCATTTT. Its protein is CAISERDSQPQHF.

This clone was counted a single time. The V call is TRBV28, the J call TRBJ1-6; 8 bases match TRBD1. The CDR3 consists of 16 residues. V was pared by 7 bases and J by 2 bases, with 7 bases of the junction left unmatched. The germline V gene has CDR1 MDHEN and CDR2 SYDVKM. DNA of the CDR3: TGTGCCAGCACGCCAGGGGGCGCCCCCTATAATTCACCCCTCCACTTT. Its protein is CASTPGGAPYNSPLHF. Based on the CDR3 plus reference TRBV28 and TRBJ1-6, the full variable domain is DVKVTQSSRYLVKRTGEKVFLECVQDMDHENMFWYRQDPGLGLRLIYFSYDVKMKEKGDIPEGYSVSREKKERFSLILESASTNQTSMYLCASTPGGAPYNSPLHFGNGTRLTVT.

CDR3 in amino acids: CASSEGQTIFLEKLFF. Written as DNA, the CDR3 is TGTGCCAGCAGCGAGGGACAGACAATCTTTCTTGAAAAACTGTTTTTT. This rearrangement joins TRBV11-2 to TRBJ1-4; 7 bases are shared with TRBD1. Trimming removed 5 bases from V and 7 bases from J; junction bases left unmatched: 13. The CDR3 is made up of 16 amino acids. The germline V gene has CDR1 SGHAT and CDR2 FQNNGV. The full variable domain, its missing parts supplied by reference TRBV11-2 and TRBJ1-4, is EAGVAQSPRYKIIEKRQSVAFWCNPISGHATLYWYQQILGQGPKLLIQFQNNGVVDDSQLPKDRFSAERLKGVDSTLKIQPAKLEDSAVYLCASSEGQTIFLEKLFFGSGTQLSVL.

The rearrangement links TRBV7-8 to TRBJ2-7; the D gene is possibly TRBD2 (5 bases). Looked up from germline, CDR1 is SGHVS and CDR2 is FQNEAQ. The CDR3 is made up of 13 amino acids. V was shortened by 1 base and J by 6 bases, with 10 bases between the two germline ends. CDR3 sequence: CASSLDWSGEQYV. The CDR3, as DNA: TGTGCCAGCAGCTTAGATTGGAGCGGCGAGCAGTACGTC.

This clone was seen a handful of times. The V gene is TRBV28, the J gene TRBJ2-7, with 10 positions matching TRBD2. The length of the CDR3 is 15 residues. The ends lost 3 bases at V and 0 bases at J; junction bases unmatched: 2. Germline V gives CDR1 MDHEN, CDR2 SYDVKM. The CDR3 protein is CASSLTSGFSYEQYF. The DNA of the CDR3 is TGTGCCAGCAGTTTGACTAGCGGGTTCTCCTACGAGCAGTACTTC.

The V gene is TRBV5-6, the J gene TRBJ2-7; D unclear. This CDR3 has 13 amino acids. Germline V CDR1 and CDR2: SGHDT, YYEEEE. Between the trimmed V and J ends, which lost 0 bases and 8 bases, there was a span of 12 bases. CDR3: CASSLEPGSQQYF. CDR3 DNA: TGTGCCAGCAGCTTGGAGCCGGGTTCGCAGCAGTACTTC.

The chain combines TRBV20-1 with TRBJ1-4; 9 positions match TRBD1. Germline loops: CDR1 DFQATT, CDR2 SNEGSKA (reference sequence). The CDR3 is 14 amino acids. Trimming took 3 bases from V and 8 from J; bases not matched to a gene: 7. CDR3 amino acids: CSASIGQGTEKLFF. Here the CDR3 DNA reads TGCAGTGCTAGTATCGGACAGGGGACCGAAAAACTGTTTTTT.

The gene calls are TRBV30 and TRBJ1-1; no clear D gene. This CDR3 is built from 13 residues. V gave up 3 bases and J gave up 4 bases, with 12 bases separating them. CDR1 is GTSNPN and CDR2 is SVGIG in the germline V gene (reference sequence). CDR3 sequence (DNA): TGTGCCTGGAGCGGGAATGGAATCACTGAAGCTTTCTTT. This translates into CAWSGNGITEAFF. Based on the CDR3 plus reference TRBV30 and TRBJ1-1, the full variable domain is SQTIHQWPATLVQPVGSPLSLECTVEGTSNPNLYWYRQAAGRGLQLLFYSVGIGQISSEVPQNLSASRPQDRQFILSSKKLLLSDSGFYLCAWSGNGITEAFFGQGTRLTVV.

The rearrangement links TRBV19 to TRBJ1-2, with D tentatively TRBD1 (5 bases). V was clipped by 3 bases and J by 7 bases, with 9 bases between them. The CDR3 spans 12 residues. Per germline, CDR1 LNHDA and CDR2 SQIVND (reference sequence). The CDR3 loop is CASSIREGGYTF. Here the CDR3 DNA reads TGTGCCAGTAGTATCAGGGAAGGTGGCTACACCTTC.

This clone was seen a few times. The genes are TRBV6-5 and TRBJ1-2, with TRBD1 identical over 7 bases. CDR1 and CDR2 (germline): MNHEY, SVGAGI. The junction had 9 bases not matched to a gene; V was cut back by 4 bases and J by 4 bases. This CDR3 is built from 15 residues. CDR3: CASSSPRGESYGYTF. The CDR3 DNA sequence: TGTGCCAGCAGTTCCCCCAGGGGGGAGAGCTATGGCTACACCTTC.

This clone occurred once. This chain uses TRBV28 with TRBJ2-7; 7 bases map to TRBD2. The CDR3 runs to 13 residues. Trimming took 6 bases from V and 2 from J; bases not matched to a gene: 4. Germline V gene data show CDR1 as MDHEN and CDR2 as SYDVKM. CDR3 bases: TGTGCCAGCAGAGGACTAGTCCCCTACGAGCAGTACTTC. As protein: CASRGLVPYEQYF.

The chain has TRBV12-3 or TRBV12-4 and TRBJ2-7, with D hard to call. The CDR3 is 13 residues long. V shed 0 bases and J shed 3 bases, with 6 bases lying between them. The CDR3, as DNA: TGTGCCAGCAGTTTAGCGGGCCGCTACGAGCAGTACTTC. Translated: CASSLAGRYEQYF.

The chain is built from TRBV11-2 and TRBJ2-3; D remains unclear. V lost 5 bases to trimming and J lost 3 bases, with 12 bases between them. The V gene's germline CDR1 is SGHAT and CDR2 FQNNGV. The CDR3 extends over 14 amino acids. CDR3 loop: CASSNQLETDTQYF. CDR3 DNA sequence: TGTGCCAGCAGCAACCAGCTGGAGACAGATACGCAGTATTTT.

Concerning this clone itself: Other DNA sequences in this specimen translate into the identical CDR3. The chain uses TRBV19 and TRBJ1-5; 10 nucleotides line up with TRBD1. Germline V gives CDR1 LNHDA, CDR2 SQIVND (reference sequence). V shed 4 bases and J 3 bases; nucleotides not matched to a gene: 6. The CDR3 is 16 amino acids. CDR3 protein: CASSSTGTGDNQPQHF. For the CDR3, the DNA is TGTGCCAGTAGTAGTACCGGGACAGGGGACAATCAGCCCCAGCATTTT. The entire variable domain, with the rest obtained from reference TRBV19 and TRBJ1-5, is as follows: DGGITQSPKYLFRKEGQNVTLSCEQNLNHDAMYWYRQDPGQGLRLIYYSQIVNDFQKGDIAEGYSVSREKKESFPLTVTSAQKNPTAFYLCASSSTGTGDNQPQHFGDGTRLSIL.